There are a few counts of the clone carrying this TCR beta chain. Its antigen is unidentified. The data were taken from a study of identical twins. cDNA molecules carried unique molecular identifiers, and template switching added a universal primer site. TCRdb ran MiXCR on the 5' RACE reads and lists one entry per CDR3 protein. This table has 500,000 to 700,000 distinct CDR3 sequences, under 8.5% appearing once. The CDR3 runs 15 residues. V gave up 5 bases and J gave up 3 bases; unmatched junction bases: 8. Germline loops: CDR1 SGHTA, CDR2 FQGNSA. General study findings and limits: For monozygotic twins, models underestimated out-of-frame TCR alpha sharing. Among out-of-frame alpha sequences shared by twins, low generation probability occurred in excess.

In addition, the sample was reused for a study of yellow fever vaccine responses in identical twins.

The chain employs TRBV7-2 and TRBJ1-2; 8 bases are a match to TRBD1. The TCR originated in a woman aged 18-35 years in good health. Source material: PBMCs. The CDR3 nucleotides read TGTGCCAGCAGCGCCCGGGACAGGCTATACTATGGCTACACCTTC. It encodes CASSARDRLYYGYTF.